These 23 T cell receptor beta chains came from one sample sequenced in a study of T cell changes during pregnancy in multiple sclerosis. Repertoires were generated with immunoSEQ multiplex PCR, while TCRdb's copy carries only in-frame clones and drops some. The sample yields about 36,000 clones, 92% seen once. This specimen consisted of CD4+ T cells from peripheral blood mononuclear cells, obtained after pregnancy. The receptors come from a female donor with multiple sclerosis, enrolled in a pregnancy study.

The V gene is TRBV6-5, the J gene TRBJ1-1, with 8 bases aligning to TRBD1. Germline CDR1 MNHEY, CDR2 SVGAGI. The CDR3 runs 11 residues. V lost 6 bases, J lost 6 bases, and 0 bases stayed unmatched. The CDR3 protein is CASRGQAEAFF. As DNA, the CDR3 is TGTGCCAGCAGGGGACAGGCTGAAGCTTTCTTT.

The chain employs TRBV7-9 and TRBJ2-7, with 7 positions matching TRBD1. The CDR3 has 17 residues. Germline trimming cut 4 bases from V and 2 bases from J; bases unmatched to any gene: 14. CDR1 is SEHNR and CDR2 is FQNEAQ in the germline V gene (reference sequence). The CDR3 DNA reads TGTGCCAGCAGCTATCTTAGGCTTCGGGACAGTGCCTACGAGCAGTACTTC. Its translation: CASSYLRLRDSAYEQYF.

The J gene is TRBJ2-1, the V gene TRBV7-9, with 11 bases fitting TRBD2. Per germline, CDR1 SEHNR and CDR2 FQNEAQ (reference sequence). The CDR3 sequence is 16 residues long. V lost 5 bases, J lost 6 bases, and 9 bases stayed unmatched. This CDR3 reads CASSRLAGQLGNEQFF. For the CDR3, the DNA is TGTGCCAGCAGCCGACTAGCGGGACAGCTGGGCAATGAGCAGTTCTTC.

The rearrangement uses TRBV28 and TRBJ2-7; 9 bases line up with TRBD2. The germline V gene has CDR1 MDHEN and CDR2 SYDVKM. Trimming removed 5 bases from V and 3 bases from J; junction bases left unmatched: 11. The CDR3 length is 16 residues. The CDR3 coding sequence is TGTGCCAGCAGTCCCCCGGGTAGCGGGAGAGTCTACGAGCAGTACTTC. Amino acids: CASSPPGSGRVYEQYF.

This chain links TRBV5-1 with TRBJ1-1; 7 bases match TRBD1. The CDR3 covers 14 residues. Germline values: CDR1 SGHRS, CDR2 YFSETQ. V trimming: 0 bases; J trimming: 7 bases; junction bases outside the gene matches: 6. Here the CDR3 reads CASSLVSTGIEAFF. DNA for the CDR3: TGCGCCAGCAGCTTGGTATCGACAGGGATTGAAGCTTTCTTT.

This chain connects TRBV28 to TRBJ2-5; possible D gene TRBD2, 7 bases. CDR1 is MDHEN and CDR2 is SYDVKM in the germline V gene. This CDR3 region has 14 residues. V dropped 7 bases and J dropped 5 bases, with 17 bases sitting between them. The CDR3 here is CASTLGGGGETQYF. Written as DNA, the CDR3 is TGTGCCAGCACCCTAGGGGGGGGCGGGGAGACCCAGTACTTC.

The genes are TRBV19 and TRBJ2-3; TRBD2 matches at 7 bases. Germline values: CDR1 LNHDA, CDR2 SQIVND (reference sequence). The CDR3 consists of 14 residues. V trimming: 7 bases; J trimming: 1 base; junction bases outside the gene matches: 5. CDR3 DNA: TGTGCCAGTACGGGGAGGGATGGCACAGATACGCAGTATTTT. It translates to CASTGRDGTDTQYF. Full variable domain (missing parts from reference TRBV19 and TRBJ2-3): DGGITQSPKYLFRKEGQNVTLSCEQNLNHDAMYWYRQDPGQGLRLIYYSQIVNDFQKGDIAEGYSVSREKKESFPLTVTSAQKNPTAFYLCASTGRDGTDTQYFGPGTRLTVL.

This clone was seen just once. The chain carries TRBV10-3 and TRBJ1-5; D may be TRBD1 (6 bases). CDR3 length: 14 amino acids. CDR1 and CDR2 (germline): ENHRY, SYGVKD. The germline V and J ends were trimmed by 6 bases and 2 bases, with 11 bases remaining between them. This CDR3 reads CAISPGAGNQPQHF. The CDR3 region has the DNA TGTGCCATCAGCCCAGGGGCAGGCAATCAGCCCCAGCATTTT.

This chain connects TRBV13 to TRBJ1-1; 8 bases fit TRBD1. Germline CDR1 and CDR2: PRHDT and FYEKMQ (reference sequence). Losses at the gene ends were 3 bases for V and 5 bases for J; bases not matched to a gene: 8. The CDR3 is 15 residues long. CDR3 nucleotides: TGTGCCAGCAGCTTTCGACAGGGGTTGGAGACTGAAGCTTTCTTT. It specifies CASSFRQGLETEAFF.

This chain uses TRBV5-4 with TRBJ1-2; TRBD1 is a possible D gene (5 bases). Germline V gene lookup returns CDR1 SGHNT and CDR2 YYREEE (reference sequence). The CDR3 loop spans 15 amino acids. The V end lost 2 bases, the J end lost 6 bases, and 17 bases lay between the germline ends. The CDR3 sequence is CASSFVDTLGDGYTF. CDR3 DNA sequence: TGTGCCAGCAGCTTCGTGGACACCTTAGGGGATGGCTACACCTTC.

This clone was counted a single time. The chain couples TRBV7-2 to TRBJ1-3; perhaps TRBD1 as D (6 bases). The CDR3 loop spans 14 amino acids. Germline lookup yields CDR1 SGHTA and CDR2 FQGNSA. The V and J ends lost 3 bases and 2 bases respectively, with 8 bases between them. The CDR3 DNA sequence: TGTGCCAGCAGCTTGGGGGCGACTGGAAACACCATATATTTT. It codes for CASSLGATGNTIYF.

This chain joins TRBV27 and TRBJ1-1; D gene unclear. The V end was cut by 2 bases, the J end by 0 bases, with 4 bases between. The germline CDR1 and CDR2 sequences are MNHEY and SMNVEV (reference sequence). The CDR3 has 13 residues. The CDR3 protein is CASSLQVNTEAFF. CDR3 DNA: TGTGCCAGCAGTTTACAGGTGAACACTGAAGCTTTCTTT.

The chain links TRBV28 to TRBJ1-2; 8 nucleotides match TRBD1. The CDR3 length is 14 residues. CDR1 is MDHEN, CDR2 SYDVKM, per germline. With 10 bases clipped from V and 7 bases from J, the junction kept 14 bases outside the gene matches. Here the CDR3 DNA reads TGTGCCACCCTGGAACCCGGGACAGGAACTGGCTACACCTTC. Translated: CATLEPGTGTGYTF.

The rearrangement joins TRBV19 to TRBJ2-7, with D perhaps TRBD2 (5 bases). Germline lookup yields CDR1 LNHDA and CDR2 SQIVND (reference sequence). The CDR3 runs 14 residues. Trimming took off 2 bases at V and 0 bases at J, with 8 bases between the two ends. CDR3 coding DNA: TGTGCCAGTAGTATACCGGGGAGCTCCTACGAGCAGTACTTC. Protein product: CASSIPGSSYEQYF.

The chain recombines TRBV7-2 with TRBJ1-5; TRBD1 is a possible D gene (5 bases). The V end lost 1 base, the J end lost 0 bases, and 13 bases lay between the germline ends. Germline V gene sequence: CDR1 SGHTA, CDR2 FQGNSA. The CDR3 consists of 17 residues. CDR3 sequence: CASSLVGWGYSNQPQHF. DNA for the CDR3: TGTGCCAGCAGCTTAGTAGGTTGGGGCTATAGCAATCAGCCCCAGCATTTT. Using reference TRBV7-2 and TRBJ1-5 for the parts outside the CDR3, the full variable domain is GAGVSQSPSNKVTEKGKDVELRCDPISGHTALYWYRQSLGQGLEFLIYFQGNSAPDKSGLPSDRFSAERTGGSVSTLTIQRTQQEDSAVYLCASSLVGWGYSNQPQHFGDGTRLSIL.

This chain links TRBV6-5 with TRBJ2-2, with unresolved D. The germline V gene has CDR1 MNHEY and CDR2 SVGAGI. Trimming took off 6 bases at V and 4 bases at J, with 9 bases between the two ends. The CDR3 extends over 13 amino acids. CDR3: CASRRAITGELFF. CDR3 DNA: TGTGCCAGCAGGAGAGCTATCACCGGGGAGCTGTTTTTT.

This chain links TRBV6-1 with TRBJ1-5; no clear D gene. V lost 6 bases, J lost 2 bases, and 11 bases lay in between. CDR1 is MNHNS, CDR2 SASEGT, per germline. CDR3 size: 14 residues. Here the CDR3 DNA reads TGTGCCAGCAGCTTCATGGGAGGCAATCAGCCCCAGCATTTT. This codes for CASSFMGGNQPQHF.

V is TRBV15 and J is TRBJ1-2; no definite D call. Germline V gene lookup returns CDR1 LNHNV and CDR2 YYDKDF (reference sequence). V was shortened by 1 base and J by 6 bases, with 12 bases between the two germline ends. The CDR3 is made up of 14 amino acids. CDR3 amino acids: CATSRALRGNGYTF. The CDR3 nucleotides are TGTGCCACCAGCAGAGCTTTAAGAGGCAATGGCTACACCTTC.

This chain links TRBV5-1 with TRBJ2-5, with TRBD1 identical over 8 bases. The CDR3 contains 15 residues. Germline-derived CDR1 and CDR2 are SGHRS and YFSETQ. The V segment lost 2 bases and the J segment 5 bases; nucleotides outside the gene matches: 8. CDR3 bases: TGCGCCAGCAGCTTCGGACAGGGAAGGACGGAGACCCAGTACTTC. Protein sequence: CASSFGQGRTETQYF.

Worth noting for this clone: One end of the junction fails to match germline, which may point to a read error. CDR3 DNA: TGTGCTAGTGGTTTGGCCTACAGGGGTAACGAAGGTTTC. It translates to CASGLAYRGNEGF. This chain uses TRBV12-5 with TRBJ1-2, with 7 nucleotides matching TRBD1. Germline V gene lookup returns CDR1 LGHNT and CDR2 FRNRAP. The length of the CDR3 is 13 residues.

The V and J genes are TRBV4-3 and TRBJ2-5, with a weak D call TRBD2 (5 bases). The V gene lost 0 bases and the J gene lost 2 bases, with 16 bases spanning the gap. Germline V gene data show CDR1 as LGHNA and CDR2 as YSLEER. CDR3 length equals 17 residues. Here the CDR3 DNA reads TGCGCCAGCAGCCAAGATTTCGGGCGGGTCAGACAAGAGACCCAGTACTTC. Its protein is CASSQDFGRVRQETQYF.

The J gene is TRBJ1-6, the V gene TRBV2, with 7 bases that match TRBD1. CDR1 and CDR2 from the germline V gene are SNHLY and FYNNEI. The CDR3 consists of 14 residues. Trimming removed 7 bases from V and 9 bases from J; junction bases left unmatched: 9. The CDR3 spells CASNLDRELSPLHF. The DNA of the CDR3 is TGTGCCAGCAACCTTGACAGGGAGCTTTCACCCCTCCACTTT.

This clone has just one count. This chain connects TRBV19 to TRBJ1-5; 8 nucleotides line up with TRBD1. Per the germline V gene, CDR1 is LNHDA and CDR2 is SQIVND (reference sequence). This CDR3 spans 17 amino acids. The ends lost 0 bases at V and 4 bases at J; junction bases unmatched: 8. In DNA form, the CDR3 reads TGTGCCAGTAGTATAGATCGTACGAGGACAGGGAATCAGCCCCAGCATTTT. Its translation: CASSIDRTRTGNQPQHF.